Shown below are 16 T cell receptor beta chains from a single sample sequenced in a study of liver allograft versus peripheral blood T cells. Study at large: Within transplanted livers, the T cell receptor repertoires were examined and compared against the repertoires present in the peripheral blood of liver transplant recipients.

TCRdb passed the reads through MiXCR, listing each CDR3 protein once. The sample lists about 9,100 distinct CDR3 sequences, about 20% occurring once. All receptors come from a human patient who had a liver transplant. Among the T cells, some may be from the graft donor.

By proportion, this clonotype is medium-sized. This chain links TRBV27 with TRBJ2-7; 10 bases match TRBD1. CDR1 is MNHEY and CDR2 is SMNVEV in the germline V gene (reference sequence). V shed 6 bases, J shed 2 bases, and the junction held 4 bases outside the gene matches. The length of the CDR3 is 14 residues. CDR3 loop: CASSRDRGPYEQYF. CDR3 nucleotides: TGTGCCAGCAGCCGGGACAGGGGACCCTACGAGCAGTACTTC.

There are many counts of this clonotype. The chain is built from TRBV19 and TRBJ1-6, with 8 bases fitting TRBD1. The CDR3 is 14 amino acids. Per germline, CDR1 LNHDA and CDR2 SQIVND (reference sequence). V lost 7 bases and J lost 5; bases outside the gene matches: 4. The CDR3: CASTTGEDNSPLHF. The CDR3 bases are TGTGCCAGTACGACAGGGGAGGATAATTCACCCCTCCACTTT.

This clonotype is medium-sized (0.01 to 0.1%) in the sample. The chain carries TRBV7-2 and TRBJ1-4, with no clear D. Trimming pared 1 base from V and 3 bases from J, leaving 9 bases between. The CDR3 contains 15 residues. From germline, CDR1 is SGHTA and CDR2 FQGNSA. The CDR3 loop reads CASSLGQQSNEKLFF. CDR3 sequence (DNA): TGTGCCAGCAGCTTAGGGCAACAGTCTAATGAAAAACTGTTTTTT.

The CDR3 sequence: CASSPRDEQYF. As DNA, the CDR3 is TGTGCCAGCAGCCCCAGGGACGAGCAGTACTTC. The chain combines TRBV28 with TRBJ2-7; tentative D call: TRBD1 (5 bases). This CDR3 contains 11 residues. V was trimmed by 6 bases and J by 5 bases, leaving 8 bases between them. The germline V gene has CDR1 MDHEN and CDR2 SYDVKM.

As regards this clonotype: A clone one base away is much larger, so this may be a read error. The chain couples TRBV6-5 to TRBJ1-3; 10 bases are a match to TRBD1. The CDR3 contains 17 residues. Germline V CDR1 and CDR2: MNHEY, SVGAGI. The CDR3 sequence is CTSSPGTGVASGNTIYF. CDR3 nucleotides: TGTACCAGCTCACCCGGGACAGGGGTCGCCTCTGGAAACACCATATATTTT.

As for this clonotype: A much more abundant neighbour one base away suggests this may be a read error. The rearrangement joins TRBV24-1 to TRBJ2-5; TRBD1 matches 8 bases. Germline CDR1 is KGHDR and CDR2 is SFDVKD. The CDR3 contains 17 residues. The CDR3 reads CASSESGTGAFRETQYF. CDR3 in DNA: TGTGCCAGCAGTGAGTCAGGGACAGGAGCTTTTCGGGAGACCCAGTACTTC.

In its sample, this clonotype is medium-sized (0.01 to 0.1%). The CDR3 reads CASSTAGGLSYEQYF. Here the CDR3 DNA reads TGTGCCAGCTCAACGGCGGGGGGGCTATCCTACGAGCAGTACTTC. The chain employs TRBV18 and TRBJ2-7; 9 positions agree with TRBD2. The CDR3 covers 15 residues. V gave up 5 bases and J gave up 1 base; unmatched junction bases: 6. Germline V gene lookup returns CDR1 KGHSH and CDR2 LQKENI.

This clonotype has a handful of counts. The V call is TRBV18, the J call TRBJ1-3, with 7 bases matching TRBD1. Losses at the gene ends were 1 base for V and 3 bases for J; bases not matched to a gene: 6. Germline loops: CDR1 KGHSH, CDR2 LQKENI. The CDR3 sequence is 16 residues long. CDR3 DNA: TGTGCCAGCTCACCACAGGAGGGGGCATATGGAAACACCATATATTTT. Protein sequence: CASSPQEGAYGNTIYF.

In its sample, this clonotype ranks as medium-sized (0.01 to 0.1%). The V gene is TRBV29-1, the J gene TRBJ1-5; D might be TRBD1 (5 bases). The CDR3 length is 15 residues. V was pared by 4 bases and J by 8 bases, with 21 bases between. Germline CDR1 is SQVTM and CDR2 is ANQGSEA. The CDR3 protein is CSVVEGGGSGEPQHF. CDR3 nucleotide sequence: TGCAGCGTTGTAGAGGGTGGGGGATCTGGGGAGCCCCAGCATTTT.

The V gene is TRBV5-1, the J gene TRBJ2-5, with D uncertain. Germline V gives CDR1 SGHRS, CDR2 YFSETQ. Trimming shortened V by 0 bases and J by 4 bases, and 13 bases separated the two germline ends. The CDR3 spans 15 residues. Here the CDR3 reads CASSLVVGSGETQYF. Here the CDR3 DNA reads TGCGCCAGCAGCTTGGTCGTGGGGTCGGGAGAGACCCAGTACTTC.

As to this clonotype: This may stem from a read error, because a much larger clone lies one nucleotide away. In this CDR3 the conserved last residue, phenylalanine or tryptophan, is missing, so a read error is likely. The V gene is TRBV6-1, the J gene TRBJ1-5; D is undetermined. The CDR3 sequence is 13 residues long. CDR1 is MNHNS, CDR2 SASEGT, per germline. V lost 2 bases to trimming and J lost 7 bases, with 9 bases between them. This CDR3 reads CASSEPGWQPQHL. Written as DNA, the CDR3 is TGTGCCAGCAGTGAACCAGGATGGCAGCCCCAGCATTTA.

This clonotype showed up many times. This chain uses TRBV27 with TRBJ2-5; D possibly corresponds to TRBD2 (6 bases). Trimming pared 8 bases from V and 1 base from J, leaving 17 bases between. CDR1 is MNHEY and CDR2 is SMNVEV in the germline V gene (reference sequence). There are 15 residues in the CDR3. DNA for the CDR3: TGTGCCAGCGCTAACTCCCGGGACTCCCAAGAGACCCAGTACTTC. Its protein is CASANSRDSQETQYF.

The chain couples TRBV5-1 to TRBJ2-3; D not resolved. The CDR3 consists of 14 residues. CDR1 SGHRS and CDR2 YFSETQ come from the germline V gene. Trimming stripped 3 bases from V and 4 bases from J, with 12 bases between. The chain's CDR3 is CASSSMAVSDTQYF. CDR3 DNA sequence: TGCGCCAGCAGCTCCATGGCAGTCTCAGATACGCAGTATTTT.

This clonotype was counted at least ten times. The chain employs TRBV29-1 and TRBJ2-7; D call uncertain. CDR1 SQVTM and CDR2 ANQGSEA come from the germline V gene. This CDR3 has 13 amino acids. Trimming stripped 4 bases from V and 3 bases from J, with 13 bases between. DNA for the CDR3: TGCAGCGTTGCCTCGAAAAATTACTACGAGCAGTACTTC. Its protein is CSVASKNYYEQYF.

This clonotype is categorized as medium-sized (0.01 to 0.1%). The V call is TRBV6-1, the J call TRBJ2-2; D might be TRBD2 (6 bases). The V end was cut by 6 bases, the J end by 4 bases, with 24 bases between. Per the germline V gene, CDR1 is MNHNS and CDR2 is SASEGT. CDR3 length: 18 amino acids. The CDR3 loop reads CASSEPGRGLAFTGELFF. The CDR3 coding sequence is TGTGCCAGCAGCGAACCCGGTAGGGGACTGGCTTTCACCGGGGAGCTGTTTTTT.

This clonotype occurred a few times. This rearrangement joins TRBV12-3 or TRBV12-4 to TRBJ2-5, with D possibly TRBD1 on 6 matching bases. V shed 5 bases and J shed 4 bases, with 11 bases lying between them. This CDR3 has 13 residues. The CDR3 coding sequence is TGTGCCAGCAGTCGTCAGGGGCCAGAGACCCAGTACTTC. Amino acids: CASSRQGPETQYF.